The present entry profiles one T cell receptor beta chain with its context. This entry comes from a study of blood T cell repertoires in COVID-19. Only in-frame clones appear in the TCRdb table, and some are missing; sequencing was by immunoSEQ multiplex PCR. In the table there are fewer than 350,000 clones, about 89% of which are singletons. The sequenced sample was PBMCs or T cells enriched from blood (not recorded which). This clonotype was sampled from a woman aged 40-49 years who had recovered from COVID-19.

CDR3 nucleotide sequence: TGTGCCAGCAGCCCCCGGGACAGGGGGGCTAGGAGCTCCTACGAGCAGTACTTC. Translation: CASSPRDRGARSSYEQYF. The J gene is TRBJ2-7, the V gene TRBV3-1 (or the pseudogene TRBV3-2); TRBD1 matches at 11 bases. The CDR3 consists of 18 residues. Germline loops: CDR1 LGHDT, CDR2 YNNKEL (reference sequence). The ends lost 4 bases at V and 0 bases at J; junction bases unmatched: 11.